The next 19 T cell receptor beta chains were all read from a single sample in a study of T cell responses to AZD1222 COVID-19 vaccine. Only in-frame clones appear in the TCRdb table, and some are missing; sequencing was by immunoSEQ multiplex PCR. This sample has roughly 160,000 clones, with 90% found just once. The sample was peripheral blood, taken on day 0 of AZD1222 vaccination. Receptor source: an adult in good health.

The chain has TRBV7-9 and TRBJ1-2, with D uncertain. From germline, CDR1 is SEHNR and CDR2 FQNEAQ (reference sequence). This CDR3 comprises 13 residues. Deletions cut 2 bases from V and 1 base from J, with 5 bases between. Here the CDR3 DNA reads TGTGCCAGCAGCTTAACCCTTAACTATGGCTACACCTTC. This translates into CASSLTLNYGYTF.

The CDR3 nucleotides read TGTGCCAGCAGCTTGTGGCAGAACACTGAAGCTTTCTTT. Its translation is CASSLWQNTEAFF. The chain recombines TRBV5-6 with TRBJ1-1; D unclear. The germline V gene encodes CDR1 SGHDT and CDR2 YYEEEE. The CDR3 runs to 13 residues. V gave up 1 base and J gave up 1 base, with 5 bases separating them.

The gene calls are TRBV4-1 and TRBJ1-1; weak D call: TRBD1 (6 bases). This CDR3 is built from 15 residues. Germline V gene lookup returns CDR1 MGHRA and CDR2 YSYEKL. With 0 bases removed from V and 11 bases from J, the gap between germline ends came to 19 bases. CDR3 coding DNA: TGCGCCAGCAGCCAAGATCCGGGGGGCGGGTTCGTGGCTTTCTTT. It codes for CASSQDPGGGFVAFF.

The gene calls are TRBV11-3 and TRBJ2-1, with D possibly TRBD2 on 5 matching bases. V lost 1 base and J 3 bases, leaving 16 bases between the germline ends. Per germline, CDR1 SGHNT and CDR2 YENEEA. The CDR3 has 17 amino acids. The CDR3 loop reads CASSLGVRGKSYNEQFF. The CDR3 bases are TGTGCCAGCAGCTTAGGAGTTCGGGGTAAAAGCTACAATGAGCAGTTCTTC. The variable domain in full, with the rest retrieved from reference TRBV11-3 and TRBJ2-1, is EAGVVQSPRYKIIEKKQPVAFWCNPISGHNTLYWYLQNLGQGPELLIRYENEEAVDDSQLPKDRFSAERLKGVDSTLKIQPAELGDSAVYLCASSLGVRGKSYNEQFFGPGTRLTVL.

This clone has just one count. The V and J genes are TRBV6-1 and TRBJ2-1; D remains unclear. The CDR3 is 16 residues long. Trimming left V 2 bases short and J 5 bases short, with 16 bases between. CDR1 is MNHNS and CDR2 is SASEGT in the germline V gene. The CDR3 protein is CASSELSGYLNNEQFF. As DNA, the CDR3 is TGTGCCAGCAGTGAACTGTCCGGCTACCTGAACAATGAGCAGTTCTTC.

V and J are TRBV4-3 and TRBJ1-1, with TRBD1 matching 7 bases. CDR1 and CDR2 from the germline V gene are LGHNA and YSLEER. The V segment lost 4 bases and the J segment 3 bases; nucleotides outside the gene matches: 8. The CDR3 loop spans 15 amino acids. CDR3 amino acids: CASSPNRGVDTEAFF. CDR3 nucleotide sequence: TGCGCCAGCAGCCCCAACAGGGGTGTTGACACTGAAGCTTTCTTT.

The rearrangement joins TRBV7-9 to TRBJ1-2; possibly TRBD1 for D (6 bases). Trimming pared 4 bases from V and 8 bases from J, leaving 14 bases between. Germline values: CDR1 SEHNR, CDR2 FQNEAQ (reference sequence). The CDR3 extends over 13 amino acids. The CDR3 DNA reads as TGTGCCAGCAGCTCAGGGGACACGGCCGGCTACACCTTC. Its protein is CASSSGDTAGYTF.

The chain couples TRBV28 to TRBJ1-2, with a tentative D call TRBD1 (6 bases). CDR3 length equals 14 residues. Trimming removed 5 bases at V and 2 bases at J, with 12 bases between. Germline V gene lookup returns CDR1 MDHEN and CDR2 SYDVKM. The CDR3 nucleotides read TGTGCCAGCAGTGTCCCGGACAGCAACTATGGCTACACCTTC. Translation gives CASSVPDSNYGYTF.

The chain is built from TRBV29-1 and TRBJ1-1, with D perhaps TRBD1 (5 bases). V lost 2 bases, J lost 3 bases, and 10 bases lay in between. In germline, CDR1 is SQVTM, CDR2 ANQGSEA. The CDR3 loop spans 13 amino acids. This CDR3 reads CSVETGLHTEAFF. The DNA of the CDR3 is TGCAGCGTTGAAACAGGCTTGCACACTGAAGCTTTCTTT.

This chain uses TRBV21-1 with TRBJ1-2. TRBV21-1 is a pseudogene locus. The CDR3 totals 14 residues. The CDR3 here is CASSKAKLAYGYTF. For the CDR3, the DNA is TGTGCCAGCAGCAAGGCGAAGCTGGCCTATGGCTACACCTTC.

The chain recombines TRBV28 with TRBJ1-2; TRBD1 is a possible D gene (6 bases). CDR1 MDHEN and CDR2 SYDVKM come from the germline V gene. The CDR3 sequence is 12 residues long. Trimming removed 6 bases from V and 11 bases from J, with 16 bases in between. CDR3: CASSRLTGRYTF. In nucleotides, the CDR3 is TGTGCCAGCAGCCGACTTACAGGGCGTTACACCTTC.

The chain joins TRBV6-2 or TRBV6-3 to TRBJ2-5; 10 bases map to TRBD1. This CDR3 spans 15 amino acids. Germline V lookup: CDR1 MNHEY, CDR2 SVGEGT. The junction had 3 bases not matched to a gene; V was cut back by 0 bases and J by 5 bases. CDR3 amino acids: CASSYSTGGDETQYF. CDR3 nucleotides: TGTGCCAGCAGTTACTCGACAGGGGGCGATGAGACCCAGTACTTC.

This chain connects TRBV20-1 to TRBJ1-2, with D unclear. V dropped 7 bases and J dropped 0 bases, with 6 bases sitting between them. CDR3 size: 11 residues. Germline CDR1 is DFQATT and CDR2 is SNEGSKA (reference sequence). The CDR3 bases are TGCAGTGATAATTCTAACTATGGCTACACCTTC. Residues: CSDNSNYGYTF.

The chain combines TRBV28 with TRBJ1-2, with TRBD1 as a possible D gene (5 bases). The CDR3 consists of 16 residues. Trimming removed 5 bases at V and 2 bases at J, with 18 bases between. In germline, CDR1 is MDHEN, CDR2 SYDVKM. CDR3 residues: CASSPTLGRLNYGYTF. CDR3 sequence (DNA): TGTGCCAGCAGTCCTACTTTGGGACGGCTAAACTATGGCTACACCTTC.

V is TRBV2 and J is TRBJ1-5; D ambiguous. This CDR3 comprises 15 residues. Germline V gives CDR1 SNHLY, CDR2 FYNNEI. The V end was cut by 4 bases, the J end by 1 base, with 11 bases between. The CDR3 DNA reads TGTGCCAGCAGTGGGACCGGACGGAGCAATCAGCCCCAGCATTTT. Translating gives CASSGTGRSNQPQHF. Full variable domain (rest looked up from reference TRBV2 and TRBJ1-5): EPEVTQTPSHQVTQMGQEVILRCVPISNHLYFYWYRQILGQKVEFLVSFYNNEISEKSEIFDDQFSVERPDGSNFTLKIRSTKLEDSAMYFCASSGTGRSNQPQHFGDGTRLSIL.

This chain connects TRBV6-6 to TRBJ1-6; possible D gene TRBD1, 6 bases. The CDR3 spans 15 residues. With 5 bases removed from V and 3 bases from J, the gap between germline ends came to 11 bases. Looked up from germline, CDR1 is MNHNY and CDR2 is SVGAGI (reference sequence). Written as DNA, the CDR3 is TGTGCCAGCAGTCAGGGGAGCGGCTATAATTCACCCCTCCACTTT. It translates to CASSQGSGYNSPLHF.

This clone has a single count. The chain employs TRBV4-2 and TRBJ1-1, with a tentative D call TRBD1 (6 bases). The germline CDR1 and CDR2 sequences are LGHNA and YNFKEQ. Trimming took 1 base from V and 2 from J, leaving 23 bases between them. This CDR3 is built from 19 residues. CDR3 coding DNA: TGTGCCAGCAGCCAAGCCTTGCGGGGATTCGGGGGCCTTAACACTGAAGCTTTCTTT. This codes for CASSQALRGFGGLNTEAFF.

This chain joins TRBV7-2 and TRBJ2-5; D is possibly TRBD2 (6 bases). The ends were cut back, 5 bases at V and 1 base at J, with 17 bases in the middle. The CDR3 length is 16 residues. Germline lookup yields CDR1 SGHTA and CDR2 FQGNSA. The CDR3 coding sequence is TGTGCCAGCAGCGCCCACTTAGCGGTCCCCCAAGAGACCCAGTACTTC. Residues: CASSAHLAVPQETQYF.

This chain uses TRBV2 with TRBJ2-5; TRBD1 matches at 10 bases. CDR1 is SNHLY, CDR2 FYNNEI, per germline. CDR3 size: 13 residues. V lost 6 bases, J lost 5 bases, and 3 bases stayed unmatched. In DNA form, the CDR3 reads TGTGCCAGCAGCGGGGACAGGGGTGAGACCCAGTACTTC. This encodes CASSGDRGETQYF.